The 5 T cell receptor beta chains below all came from one sample that was sequenced in a study of T-cell memory formation after mild COVID-19. MiXCR, run by TCRdb on the 5' RACE reads, gives a single entry per CDR3 protein. Here the sample spans 470,000 or so distinct CDR3 sequences, roughly 20% being singletons. Source material: PBMCs or a T cell subset sorted from them (not recorded which). Source of these receptors: an adult woman who had mild COVID-19 (a few samples of this study predate the infection). Cell type and time point are not known.

This clonotype appeared many times. The chain employs TRBV4-2 and TRBJ2-2, with TRBD1 identical over 11 bases. The ends lost 3 bases at V and 4 bases at J; junction bases unmatched: 7. The length of the CDR3 is 17 residues. CDR1 LGHNA and CDR2 YNFKEQ come from the germline V gene. The chain's CDR3 is CASSQGGTGGITGELFF. CDR3 sequence (DNA): TGTGCCAGCAGCCAGGGGGGGACAGGGGGGATCACCGGGGAGCTGTTTTTT.

The chain has TRBV7-9 and TRBJ2-5; 10 bases map to TRBD1. This CDR3 has 14 residues. The germline gives CDR1 SEHNR, CDR2 FQNEAQ (reference sequence). The V segment lost 5 bases and the J segment 4 bases; nucleotides outside the gene matches: 4. CDR3 protein: CASSRRTGGETQYF. The CDR3 coding sequence is TGTGCCAGCAGCCGAAGGACAGGGGGAGAGACCCAGTACTTC.

This chain links TRBV12-3 or TRBV12-4 with TRBJ1-1; 10 positions match TRBD1. This CDR3 is built from 15 residues. V lost 6 bases to trimming and J lost 6 bases; unmatched junction nucleotides: 10. CDR3 in DNA: TGTGCCAGCAGGTGGGACAGGGGTGTGGGGGCTGAAGCTTTCTTT. Its translation is CASRWDRGVGAEAFF.

The chain combines TRBV20-1 with TRBJ2-7; the match to TRBD1 covers 10 bases. There are 13 residues in the CDR3. The germline V gene has CDR1 DFQATT and CDR2 SNEGSKA (reference sequence). With V trimmed by 2 bases and J by 9 bases, 7 bases remained unmatched. CDR3 coding DNA: TGCAGTGCTAGAACCGGGACAGGGGTGGTGCAGTACTTC. It is translated as CSARTGTGVVQYF.

The chain links TRBV20-1 to TRBJ2-2; 7 bases are shared with TRBD1. Germline V lookup: CDR1 DFQATT, CDR2 SNEGSKA (reference sequence). The trim removed 5 bases at V and 0 bases at J, leaving 3 bases unmatched. The length of the CDR3 is 14 residues. The CDR3 DNA follows: TGCAGTGCTGGAACAGGGGCGAACACCGGGGAGCTGTTTTTT. Translated: CSAGTGANTGELFF.